One sample yielded the 12 T cell receptor beta chains listed below, sequenced in a study of regulatory T cells in long-lasting Graves disease. Time point meaning: newly diagnosed GD, antithyroid drugs for less than 3 months. The TCR library used RNA extracted from PBMCs. Researchers made TCR beta libraries by using iRepertoire HTBI primers and running Arm-PCR on CDR3 regions. TCRdb called the multiplex PCR reads again in MiXCR, with one record for every CDR3 protein. The sample carries 520,000 or so distinct CDR3 sequences, around 11% recorded once. The same data also went into a second study, on T cells in Graves' hyperthyroidism and ophthalmopathy.

The input for sequencing was peripheral blood mononuclear cells (PBMCs), taken at new diagnosis, from a patient treated with antithyroid drugs. These receptors came from a woman aged 25 to 45 with Graves disease.

The chain couples TRBV20-1 to TRBJ2-1; D is ambiguous. There are 15 residues in the CDR3. V was clipped by 1 base and J by 0 bases, with 10 bases between them. The germline V gene encodes CDR1 DFQATT and CDR2 SNEGSKA (reference sequence). The CDR3 is CSARGSTGSYNEQFF. DNA for the CDR3: TGCAGTGCTAGAGGCTCGACTGGCTCCTACAATGAGCAGTTCTTC.

This clonotype came up many times. The rearrangement uses TRBV12-3 or TRBV12-4 and TRBJ2-7; 7 nucleotides align to TRBD2. V shed 3 bases, J shed 2 bases, and the junction held 4 bases outside the gene matches. The CDR3 contains 14 residues. CDR3 amino acids: CASSFGSGPYEQYF. In nucleotides, the CDR3 is TGTGCCAGCAGTTTCGGTAGCGGGCCCTACGAGCAGTACTTC.

This clonotype has a count of ten or more. The rearrangement uses TRBV12-3 or TRBV12-4 and TRBJ2-7; D call uncertain. V lost 3 bases and J lost 7, with 13 bases in between. This CDR3 is built from 13 residues. The CDR3 protein is CASSFLQGKEQYF. In nucleotides, the CDR3 is TGTGCCAGCAGTTTTCTACAAGGCAAGGAGCAGTACTTC.

This clonotype was counted at least ten times. The V call is TRBV18, the J call TRBJ1-6, with 7 positions matching TRBD1. CDR3 size: 14 residues. The junction had 8 bases not matched to a gene; V was cut back by 8 bases and J by 7 bases. The germline CDR1 and CDR2 sequences are KGHSH and LQKENI. The CDR3 region is CASRTGQTNSPLHF. CDR3 DNA sequence: TGTGCCAGCCGGACGGGACAGACGAATTCACCCCTCCACTTT.

This clonotype was counted ten times or more. CDR3 sequence reads: CASSLRAWGRTNTEAFF. Written as DNA, the CDR3 is TGTGCCAGCAGCTTACGTGCGTGGGGGCGAACGAACACTGAAGCTTTCTTT. This sequence joins TRBV7-9 and TRBJ1-1, with D perhaps matching TRBD1 (6 bases). Trimming took off 2 bases at V and 1 base at J, with 17 bases between the two ends. Germline V lookup: CDR1 SEHNR, CDR2 FQNEAQ (reference sequence). This CDR3 contains 17 residues. The variable domain in full, with the rest retrieved from reference TRBV7-9 and TRBJ1-1, is DTGVSQNPRHKITKRGQNVTFRCDPISEHNRLYWYRQTLGQGPEFLTYFQNEAQLEKSRLLSDRFSAERPKGSFSTLEIQRTEQGDSAMYLCASSLRAWGRTNTEAFFGQGTRLTVV.

This clonotype was counted many times. The chain carries TRBV6-1 and TRBJ2-7, with D possibly matching TRBD1 (6 bases). Trimming pared 3 bases from V and 0 bases from J, leaving 12 bases between. This CDR3 region has 15 residues. Looked up from germline, CDR1 is MNHNS and CDR2 is SASEGT. CDR3 sequence reads: CASSEEGTSSYEQYF. Written as DNA, the CDR3 is TGTGCCAGCAGTGAGGAAGGGACATCCTCCTACGAGCAGTACTTC.

This clonotype was picked up a small number of times. This chain connects TRBV30 to TRBJ1-2; TRBD1 might be the D (5 bases). The germline V gene has CDR1 GTSNPN and CDR2 SVGIG (reference sequence). V lost 3 bases, J lost 4 bases, and 6 bases lay in between. There are 11 residues in the CDR3. Here the CDR3 reads CAWRQAYGYTF. For the CDR3, the DNA is TGTGCCTGGAGACAGGCCTATGGCTACACCTTC. The full variable domain, completed using reference TRBV30 and TRBJ1-2, is SQTIHQWPATLVQPVGSPLSLECTVEGTSNPNLYWYRQAAGRGLQLLFYSVGIGQISSEVPQNLSASRPQDRQFILSSKKLLLSDSGFYLCAWRQAYGYTFGSGTRLTVV.

The table lists this clonotype with many counts. The gene calls are TRBV12-3 or TRBV12-4 and TRBJ2-5; D unresolved. CDR3 length equals 12 residues. The ends were cut back, 6 bases at V and 5 bases at J, with 10 bases in the middle. DNA of the CDR3: TGTGCCAGCAGCCTCAGTCGGGAGACCCAGTACTTC. Translating it yields CASSLSRETQYF.

Many counts were recorded for this clonotype. The CDR3 DNA is TGTGCCAGCAGCTTCGGTGGTGGGGCTGGGGCCAACGTCCTGACTTTC. Its protein product is CASSFGGGAGANVLTF. This rearrangement joins TRBV27 to TRBJ2-6; no clear D. The V and J ends lost 6 bases and 2 bases respectively, with 14 bases between them. The CDR3 runs to 16 residues. Germline loops: CDR1 MNHEY, CDR2 SMNVEV (reference sequence).

The sample holds many counts of this clonotype. The CDR3 is CASSQGPAGESYEQYF. Written as DNA, the CDR3 is TGTGCCAGCAGCCAAGGTCCAGCGGGAGAATCTTACGAGCAGTACTTC. This rearrangement joins TRBV3-1 to TRBJ2-7; TRBD2 matches 8 bases. The CDR3 has 16 amino acids. With V trimmed by 1 base and J by 4 bases, 9 bases remained unmatched. Germline V gene sequence: CDR1 LGHDT, CDR2 YNNKEL (reference sequence).

This clonotype was detected ten times or more. J is TRBJ1-4 and V is TRBV19; D is possibly TRBD1 (6 bases). V lost 3 bases and J lost 5, with 10 bases in between. This CDR3 is 14 amino acids long. Germline values: CDR1 LNHDA, CDR2 SQIVND (reference sequence). The CDR3 region has the DNA TGTGCCAGTAGTATTAAAGGGGGGAATGAAAAACTGTTTTTT. Translation gives CASSIKGGNEKLFF.

This clonotype was seen at least ten times. The rearrangement links TRBV6-2 or TRBV6-3 to TRBJ1-1, with D tentatively TRBD1 (6 bases). Looked up from germline, CDR1 is MNHEY and CDR2 is SVGEGT. V gave up 4 bases and J gave up 2 bases, with 11 bases separating them. The CDR3 sequence is 14 residues long. The CDR3 DNA follows: TGTGCCAGCAGTTCCGAGGGGGGTAACACTGAAGCTTTCTTT. Amino acids: CASSSEGGNTEAFF.